This T cell receptor beta chain was profiled in a study of cytomegalovirus exposure and HLA in healthy donors (dated by TCRdb to 2016 to 2017). For the study in its entirety: According to an earlier analysis of 587 of the donors, about 179 million T cells yielded 90 million to 130 million unique TCR beta sequences and about 300 Gb of sequence data. Roughly 300 gigabases of sequencing data and approximately 92 million unique TCR sequences made up an early release that covered approximately 700 HLA-typed donors. Among the roughly 410 genotyped donors, around 81% belonged to the genetic ancestry cluster associated with self-reported Caucasian donors. The study aimed to test whether cataloging public T cell receptors could reveal signatures of past pathogen exposure. The T cell repertoires of around 670 subjects were profiled by immunosequencing and related to cytomegalovirus serostatus. A separate validation cohort of about 110 different subjects was used in addition to the approximately 700-subject first cohort. To predict cytomegalovirus infection status, the study combined high-throughput TCR immunosequencing, statistical association of individual TCRs with disease status, and machine learning. A later analysis re-analyzed previously published TCR beta repertoires from 650 to 800 donors and added high-resolution HLA genotyping to study TCR occurrence patterns. Rather than drawing on any new phenotypic data, the later analysis identified candidate immune exposures from TCR beta sequences and the way those sequences occurred across donors. To decide whether each TCR beta V gene segment behaved as functional or pseudogenic, an earlier analysis of some 570 of the donors relied on high-throughput TCR beta sequencing. Alongside the repertoire data, information on donor age, sex, ethnicity and CMV serostatus was compiled. Genome-wide SNP genotypes for about 55% of the roughly 670 donors were used in a later genetic analysis, which treated that subset as a discovery cohort. Every discovery cohort repertoire had been produced on one sequencing platform. HLA typing covered class I and class II loci at four-digit resolution. Typing coverage differed by locus: A, B, C, DRB1 and DQB1 were typed in roughly 629-630 donors, DQA1 in about 550, DPA1 in some 600, and DPB1 in around 490. Because of strong linkage in the cohort, roughly five DR-DQ haplotypes were treated as single units for association and clustering. On average, roughly 240,000 unique TCR beta nucleotide sequences were sequenced per donor among several hundred genotyped donors of the cohort, with around 19% of those sequences being non-productive.

Library preparation used the immunoSEQ multiplex PCR assay. A mixture of 60 forward primers for TCR Vbeta segments and 13 reverse primers for TCR Jbeta segments was used in the multiplex PCR. The CDR3 region of rearranged TCR beta genes was amplified from genomic DNA with a multiplex PCR assay. On the Illumina HiSeq System, the amplified TCR beta libraries were sequenced as 87-base-pair reads. The paper's processing steps were these. In a later analysis, tens of millions of unique TCR beta chains were counted across the approximately 640 repertoires, and roughly 11 million of these chains were shared by at least two donors. Raw reads were error-corrected and collapsed into unique sequences with a nearest-neighbor algorithm that merged closely related sequences to remove PCR and sequencing errors. To assign V, D and J gene segments, CDR3 sequences were aligned to IMGT reference sequences. For a sequence to be retained, at least a six-nucleotide match to both a V gene segment and a J gene segment was required. A rearrangement was called productive if the CDR3 had no stop codons and remained in frame with V and J, and every other rearrangement was called non-productive. Following IMGT convention, CDR3 was defined as the stretch from the second conserved V-encoded cysteine to the conserved J-encoded phenylalanine. The earlier analysis of about 590 of the donors excluded sequences that lacked an unambiguous match to a single V gene segment. In an earlier analysis of several hundred of the donors, a V segment was called functional when productive rearrangements were above 56.7%, and segregating when the standard deviation between donors exceeded 5%. A statistical classification framework was developed to diagnose cytomegalovirus status using the catalog of TCR beta chain sequences. A later analysis assigned V and J genes by comparing TCR nucleotide sequences with IMGT/GENE-DB human TR gene sequences. Using the TCRdist pipeline, a later analysis assigned CDR3 sequences along with most-parsimonious VDJ recombination scenarios. In a later analysis, each TCR beta chain was defined by its CDR3 amino acid sequence together with its V-gene family, and reads lacking a unique V-gene family were excluded. In a later analysis, fewer than 600 highly shared, low-generation-probability nucleotide sequences were removed to address suspected cross-contamination and a sequencing artifact. In a later analysis, a clonal expansion index for each public chain was calculated from normalized within-repertoire ranks of inferred template counts. Generation probabilities in a later analysis came from a VDJ recombination model fitted to out-of-frame rearrangements, and those results were checked against IGoR. A later analysis scored TCR-TCR, TCR-HLA and TCR-CMV co-occurrence with hypergeometric tests, applying a repertoire-size bias correction to TCR pairs. To estimate false discovery rates, a later analysis permuted the HLA or CMV assignments 20 times. In a later analysis, co-occurring TCRs were grouped with DBSCAN, and TCRdist sequence similarity was added when clustering was performed within HLA-allele-positive subsets. For co-occurrence clustering, repertoires with fewer than 30,000 or more than 120,000 public chains were excluded, along with five repertoires with anomalous nucleotide sharing. In TCRdb, the immuneACCESS table is reduced to in-frame sequences with V and J assigned. These tables do not hold every clone; where another copy was compared, an unresolved V gene accounts for under half, and the others remain unexplained. V, J and clone size are taken as reported in that table, and D and trimming were inferred from the DNA itself. This sample is represented by about 170,000 clones; around 82% of them were singletons. The top ten constitute roughly an eighth of the sample.

On this clone: Its antigen is currently not known. No much larger clone is present one base from it, and per-base qualities are unavailable.

The cohort consisted of 600 or so healthy bone marrow donors. All cohort members were sampled while nominally healthy, although unrecorded immune exposures were likely present. The donor tested CMV seropositive, placing the donor among the roughly 300 seropositive members of the cohort. A peripheral blood sample was collected from each donor, and TCR beta sequencing was performed on peripheral blood mononuclear cells. The Qiagen DNeasy Blood Extraction Kit was used to extract genomic DNA from the blood cell samples. The CDR3, from cysteine to phenylalanine, totals 14 residues. Only the CDR3 part of the read is kept: 42 bases, read in frame from the first base. CDR1 and CDR2 are drawn from the germline V gene: SGDLS, YYNGEE. V lost 0 bases and J lost 5 bases; the stretch between them is 11 bases long. The full study reports these points: In an earlier analysis of around 500 of the donors, most TCR beta V segments appeared in productive rearrangements about 87% or about 30% of the time, broadly matching IMGT annotations. The earlier analysis of fewer than 750 of the donors excluded roughly 16 rarely observed V segments, including chromosome 9 orphons, because counts were too low. It was suggested by the authors that the approach could potentially be generalized to other disease states and immunological phenotypes. According to a later analysis, TCR association rates differed among HLA loci, with DRB1 alleles showing the most associated TCRs and HLA-C alleles showing the fewest. Assigning TCR associations to individual alleles was difficult when HLA alleles, especially DR and DQ, strongly co-occurred. In both the original and validation cohorts, the classifier was reported to diagnose cytomegalovirus status with high specificity and sensitivity. In a later genetic analysis, a missense DCLRE1C variant was associated with V-gene and J-gene trimming of TCR beta chains, and the association was replicated in an independent cohort. A further reported finding was that TCR beta sequences accurately predicted the HLA-A and HLA-B alleles for most subjects in the first cohort. Compared with equally common non-associated chains, HLA-associated TCR beta chains in a later analysis were more clonally expanded and had lower generation probabilities. Correlated functional status among segregating V segments might be attributable to linkage disequilibrium, but an unknown experimental factor could not be ruled out. In a later analysis, some 18,000 TCR beta sequences were associated with specific HLA alleles at a false discovery rate of 0.05. Three of the identified cytomegalovirus-associated TCR beta chains were confirmed in vitro to be specific for cytomegalovirus antigens. Most TCR sequences were observed very rarely across donors, whereas some public TCRs were present in many individuals. The cohort was sequenced for TCR beta chains only, and without alpha or paired-chain data the features that could be detected were limited. According to a later genetic analysis, donors in an Asian-associated ancestry cluster had fewer N-insertions in productive TCRs than the approximately 650-donor mean. A group of highly shared sequence variants was considered likely to be a technical artifact of the sequencing pipeline. Because the 87-base-pair reads could not distinguish some IMGT-functional V segments, including TRBV6-2 and TRBV6-3, those segments were excluded. The study gave a list of 150 to 200 TCR beta chains associated with cytomegalovirus. According to a later analysis, most CMV-associated TCR beta chains appeared to be HLA-restricted, and the HLA associations seemed to be driven largely by CMV exposure. HLA typing was unavailable for some donors at each locus, so association tests used only the typed subset. For the cohort, immune exposure information was limited to CMV serostatus. The presence/absence analyses assumed that sequencing depth was roughly uniform across donors, and that assumption may not be true. A later analysis reported that several top co-occurrence clusters appeared linked to parvovirus B19, influenza, CMV and Epstein-Barr virus.

Sequenced material: PBMCs. The sequence derives from a woman aged 45 to 65 in good health and CMV-seropositive. The receptor chain draws on TRBV9 and TRBJ1-1, with the D gene not clear enough to name. For the CDR3, the sequence is CASSVAASGTEAFF. The sequence in DNA is TGTGCCAGCAGCGTAGCAGCCAGCGGGACTGAAGCTTTCTTT. Supplemented by the reference TRBV9 and TRBJ1-1 proteins around the CDR3, the complete variable domain is DSGVTQTPKHLITATGQRVTLRCSPRSGDLSVYWYQQSLDQGLQFLIQYYNGEERAKGNILERFSAQQFPDLHSELNLSSLELGDSALYFCASSVAASGTEAFFGQGTRLTVV.